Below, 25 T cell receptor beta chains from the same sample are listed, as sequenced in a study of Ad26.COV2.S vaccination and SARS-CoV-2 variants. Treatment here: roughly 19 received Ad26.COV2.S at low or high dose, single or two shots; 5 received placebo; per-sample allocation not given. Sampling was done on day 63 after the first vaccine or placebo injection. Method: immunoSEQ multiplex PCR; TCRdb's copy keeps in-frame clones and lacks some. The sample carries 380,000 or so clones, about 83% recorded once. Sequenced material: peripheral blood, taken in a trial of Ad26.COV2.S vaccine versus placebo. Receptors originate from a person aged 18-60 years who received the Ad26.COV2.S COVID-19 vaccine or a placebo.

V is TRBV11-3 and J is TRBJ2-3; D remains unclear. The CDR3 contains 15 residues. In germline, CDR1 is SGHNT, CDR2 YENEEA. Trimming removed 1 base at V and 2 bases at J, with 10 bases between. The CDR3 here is CASSLAVPLTDTQYF. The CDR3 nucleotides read TGTGCCAGCAGCTTAGCGGTTCCCCTCACAGATACGCAGTATTTT. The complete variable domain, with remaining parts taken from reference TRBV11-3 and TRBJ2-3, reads EAGVVQSPRYKIIEKKQPVAFWCNPISGHNTLYWYLQNLGQGPELLIRYENEEAVDDSQLPKDRFSAERLKGVDSTLKIQPAELGDSAVYLCASSLAVPLTDTQYFGPGTRLTVL.

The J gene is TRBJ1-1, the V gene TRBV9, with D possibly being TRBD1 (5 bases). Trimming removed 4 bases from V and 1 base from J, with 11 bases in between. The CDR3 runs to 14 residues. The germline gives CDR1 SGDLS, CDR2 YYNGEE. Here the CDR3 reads CASSHRQKNTEAFF. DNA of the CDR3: TGTGCCAGCAGCCACCGACAGAAGAACACTGAAGCTTTCTTT.

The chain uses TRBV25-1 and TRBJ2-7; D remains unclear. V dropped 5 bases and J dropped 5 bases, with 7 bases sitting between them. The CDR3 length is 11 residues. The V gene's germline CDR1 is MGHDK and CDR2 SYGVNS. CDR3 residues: CASSYQHEQYF. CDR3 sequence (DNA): TGTGCCAGCAGTTATCAGCACGAGCAGTACTTC.

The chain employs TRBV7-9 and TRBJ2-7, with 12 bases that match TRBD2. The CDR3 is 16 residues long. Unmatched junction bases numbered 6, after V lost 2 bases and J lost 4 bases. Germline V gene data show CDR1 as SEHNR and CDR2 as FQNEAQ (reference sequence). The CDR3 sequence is CASSLNGLAGYYEQYF. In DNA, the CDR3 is TGTGCCAGCAGCTTAAATGGACTAGCGGGATATTACGAGCAGTACTTC.

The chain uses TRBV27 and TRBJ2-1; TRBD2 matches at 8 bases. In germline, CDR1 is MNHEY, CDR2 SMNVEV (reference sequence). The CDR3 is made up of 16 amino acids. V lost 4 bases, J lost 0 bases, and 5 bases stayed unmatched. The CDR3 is CASSSTSGSSYNEQFF. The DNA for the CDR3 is TGTGCCAGCAGTTCCACTAGCGGTAGCTCCTACAATGAGCAGTTCTTC.

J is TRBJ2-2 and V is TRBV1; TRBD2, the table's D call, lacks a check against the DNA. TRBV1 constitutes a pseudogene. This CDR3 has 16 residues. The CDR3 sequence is CTSSQGERRNTGELFF. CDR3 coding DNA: TGCACCAGCAGCCAAGGGGAGCGGAGAAACACCGGGGAGCTGTTTTTT.

The CDR3 here is CASSVAGASDEQFF. The CDR3 region has the DNA TGTGCCAGCAGTGTTGCGGGGGCATCGGATGAGCAGTTCTTC. V is TRBV6-4 and J is TRBJ2-1; D is possibly TRBD2 (7 bases). This CDR3 spans 14 amino acids. CDR1 is MRHNA and CDR2 is SNTAGT in the germline V gene. Trimming stripped 4 bases from V and 8 bases from J, with 15 bases between.

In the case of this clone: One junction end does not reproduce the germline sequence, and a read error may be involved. The CDR3 DNA sequence: TGCAGTGCTAGTAGTCTAGTCTCCCACGAGCAGTACTTC. Residues: CSASSLVSHEQYF. The chain employs TRBV20-1 and TRBJ2-7; D gene ambiguous. The germline V gene encodes CDR1 DFQATT and CDR2 SNEGSKA (reference sequence). The CDR3 consists of 13 residues.

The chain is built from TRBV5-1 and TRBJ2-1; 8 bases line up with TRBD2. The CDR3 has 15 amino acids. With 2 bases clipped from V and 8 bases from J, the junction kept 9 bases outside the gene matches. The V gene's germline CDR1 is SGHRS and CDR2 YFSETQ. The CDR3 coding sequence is TGCGCCAGCAGCTTCCCGGGAGGGTACGGCGATGAGCAGTTCTTC. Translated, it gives CASSFPGGYGDEQFF.

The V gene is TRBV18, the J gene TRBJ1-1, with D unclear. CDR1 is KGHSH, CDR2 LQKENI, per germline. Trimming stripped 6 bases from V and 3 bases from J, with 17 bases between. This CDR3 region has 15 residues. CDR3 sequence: CASSESRQIDTEAFF. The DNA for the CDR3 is TGTGCCAGCTCTGAGTCTCGACAAATAGACACTGAAGCTTTCTTT.

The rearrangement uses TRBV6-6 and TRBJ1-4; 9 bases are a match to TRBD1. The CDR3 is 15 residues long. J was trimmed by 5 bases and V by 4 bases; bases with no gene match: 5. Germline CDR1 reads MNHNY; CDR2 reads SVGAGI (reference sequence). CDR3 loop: CASSLQGAQNEKLFF. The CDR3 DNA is TGTGCCAGCAGTTTACAGGGGGCGCAAAATGAAAAACTGTTTTTT.

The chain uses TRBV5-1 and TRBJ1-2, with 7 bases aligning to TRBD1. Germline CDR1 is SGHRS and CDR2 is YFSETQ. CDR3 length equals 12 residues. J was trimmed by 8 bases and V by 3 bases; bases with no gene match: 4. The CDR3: CASSWGQYGYTF. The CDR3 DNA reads TGCGCCAGCAGCTGGGGACAGTACGGCTACACCTTC.

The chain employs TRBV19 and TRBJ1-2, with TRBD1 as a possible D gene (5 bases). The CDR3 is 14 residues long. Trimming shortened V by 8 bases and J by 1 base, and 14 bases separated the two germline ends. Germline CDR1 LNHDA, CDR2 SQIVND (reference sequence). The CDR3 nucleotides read TGTGCCAGTCAGGGCCCGACAAGTAACTATGGCTACACCTTC. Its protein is CASQGPTSNYGYTF.

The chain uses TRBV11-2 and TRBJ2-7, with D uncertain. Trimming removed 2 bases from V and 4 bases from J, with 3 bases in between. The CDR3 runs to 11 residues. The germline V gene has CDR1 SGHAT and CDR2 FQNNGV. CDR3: CASSLRYEQYF. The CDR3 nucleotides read TGTGCCAGCAGCTTAAGATACGAGCAGTACTTC. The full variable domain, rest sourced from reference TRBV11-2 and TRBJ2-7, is EAGVAQSPRYKIIEKRQSVAFWCNPISGHATLYWYQQILGQGPKLLIQFQNNGVVDDSQLPKDRFSAERLKGVDSTLKIQPAKLEDSAVYLCASSLRYEQYFGPGTRLTVT.

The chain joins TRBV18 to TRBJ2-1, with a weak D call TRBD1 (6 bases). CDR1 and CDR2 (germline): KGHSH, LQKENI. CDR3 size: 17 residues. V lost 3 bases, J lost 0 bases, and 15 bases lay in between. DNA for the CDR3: TGTGCCAGCTCACCGCAGTCAGGGGTGGGCTCCTACAATGAGCAGTTCTTC. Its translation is CASSPQSGVGSYNEQFF.

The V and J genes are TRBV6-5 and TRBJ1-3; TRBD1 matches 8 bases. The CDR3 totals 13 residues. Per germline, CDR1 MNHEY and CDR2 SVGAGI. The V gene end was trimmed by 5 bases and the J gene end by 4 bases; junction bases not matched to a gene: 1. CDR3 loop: CASSRTGGNTIYF. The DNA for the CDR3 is TGTGCCAGCAGTCGGACAGGGGGAAACACCATATATTTT.

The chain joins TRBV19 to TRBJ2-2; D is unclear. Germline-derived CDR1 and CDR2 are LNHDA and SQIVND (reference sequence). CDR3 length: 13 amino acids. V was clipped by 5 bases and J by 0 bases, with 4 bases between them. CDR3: CASSYSNTGELFF. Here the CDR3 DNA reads TGTGCCAGTAGTTATTCGAACACCGGGGAGCTGTTTTTT.

This chain's CDR3 is CASSAYTGTEETQYF. The DNA for the CDR3 is TGTGCCAGCAGTGCTTATACCGGGACGGAAGAGACCCAGTACTTC. The chain links TRBV25-1 to TRBJ2-5; D could derive from TRBD1 or TRBD2 (5 bases each). CDR1 is MGHDK and CDR2 is SYGVNS in the germline V gene. The CDR3 spans 15 residues. V was shortened by 4 bases and J by 3 bases, with 15 bases between the two germline ends.

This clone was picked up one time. The CDR3: CASSPNSGTSTSYEQYF. The CDR3 DNA follows: TGTGCCAGCTCCCCGAACAGCGGAACCTCTACTTCCTACGAGCAGTACTTC. The chain recombines TRBV18 with TRBJ2-7, with D maybe TRBD2 (5 bases). There are 17 residues in the CDR3. Trimming stripped 6 bases from V and 1 base from J, with 22 bases between. Germline lookup yields CDR1 KGHSH and CDR2 LQKENI.

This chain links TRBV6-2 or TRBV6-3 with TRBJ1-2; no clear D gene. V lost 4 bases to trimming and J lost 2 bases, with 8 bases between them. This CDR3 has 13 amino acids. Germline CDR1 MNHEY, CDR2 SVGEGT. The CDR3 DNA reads TGTGCCAGCAGTTTGACGGTCAACTATGGCTACACCTTC. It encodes CASSLTVNYGYTF.

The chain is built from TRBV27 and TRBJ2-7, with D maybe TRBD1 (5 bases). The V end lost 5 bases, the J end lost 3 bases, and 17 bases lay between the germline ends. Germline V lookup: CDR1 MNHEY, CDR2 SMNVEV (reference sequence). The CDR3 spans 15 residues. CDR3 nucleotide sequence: TGTGCCAGCAGTAGGACAACCGGTTTTAACTACGAGCAGTACTTC. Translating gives CASSRTTGFNYEQYF.

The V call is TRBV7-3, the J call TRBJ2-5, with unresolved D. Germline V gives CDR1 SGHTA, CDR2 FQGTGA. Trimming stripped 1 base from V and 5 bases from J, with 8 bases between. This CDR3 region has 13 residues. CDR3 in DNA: TGTGCCAGCAGCTTAATCCCCCAGGAGACCCAGTACTTC. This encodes CASSLIPQETQYF. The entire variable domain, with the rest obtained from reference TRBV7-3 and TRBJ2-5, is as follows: GAGVSQTPSNKVTEKGKYVELRCDPISGHTALYWYRQSLGQGPEFLIYFQGTGAADDSGLPNDRFFAVRPEGSVSTLKIQRTERGDSAVYLCASSLIPQETQYFGPGTRLLVL.

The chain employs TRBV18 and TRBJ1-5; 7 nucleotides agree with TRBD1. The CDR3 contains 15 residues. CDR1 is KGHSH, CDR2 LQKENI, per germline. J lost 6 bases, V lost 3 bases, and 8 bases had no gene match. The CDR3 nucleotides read TGTGCCAGCTCACCGGGGAAGGGGGCAAGTCAGCCCCAGCATTTT. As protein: CASSPGKGASQPQHF. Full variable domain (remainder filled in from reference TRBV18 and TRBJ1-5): NAGVMQNPRHLVRRRGQEARLRCSPMKGHSHVYWYRQLPEEGLKFMVYLQKENIIDESGMPKERFSAEFPKEGPSILRIQQVVRGDSAAYFCASSPGKGASQPQHFGDGTRLSIL.

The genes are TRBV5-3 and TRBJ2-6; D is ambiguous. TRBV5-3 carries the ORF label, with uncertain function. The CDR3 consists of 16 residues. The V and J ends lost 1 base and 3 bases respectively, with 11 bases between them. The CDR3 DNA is TGTGCCAGAAGCTTGTATTACTGGGTTGGGGCCAACGTCCTGACTTTC. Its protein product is CARSLYYWVGANVLTF.

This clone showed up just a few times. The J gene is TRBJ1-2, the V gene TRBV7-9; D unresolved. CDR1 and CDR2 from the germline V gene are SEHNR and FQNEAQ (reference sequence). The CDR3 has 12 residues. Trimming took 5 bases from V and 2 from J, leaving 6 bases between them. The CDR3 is CASSPQNYGYTF. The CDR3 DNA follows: TGTGCCAGCAGCCCCCAGAACTATGGCTACACCTTC. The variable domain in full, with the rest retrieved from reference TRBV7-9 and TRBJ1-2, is DTGVSQNPRHKITKRGQNVTFRCDPISEHNRLYWYRQTLGQGPEFLTYFQNEAQLEKSRLLSDRFSAERPKGSFSTLEIQRTEQGDSAMYLCASSPQNYGYTFGSGTRLTVV.